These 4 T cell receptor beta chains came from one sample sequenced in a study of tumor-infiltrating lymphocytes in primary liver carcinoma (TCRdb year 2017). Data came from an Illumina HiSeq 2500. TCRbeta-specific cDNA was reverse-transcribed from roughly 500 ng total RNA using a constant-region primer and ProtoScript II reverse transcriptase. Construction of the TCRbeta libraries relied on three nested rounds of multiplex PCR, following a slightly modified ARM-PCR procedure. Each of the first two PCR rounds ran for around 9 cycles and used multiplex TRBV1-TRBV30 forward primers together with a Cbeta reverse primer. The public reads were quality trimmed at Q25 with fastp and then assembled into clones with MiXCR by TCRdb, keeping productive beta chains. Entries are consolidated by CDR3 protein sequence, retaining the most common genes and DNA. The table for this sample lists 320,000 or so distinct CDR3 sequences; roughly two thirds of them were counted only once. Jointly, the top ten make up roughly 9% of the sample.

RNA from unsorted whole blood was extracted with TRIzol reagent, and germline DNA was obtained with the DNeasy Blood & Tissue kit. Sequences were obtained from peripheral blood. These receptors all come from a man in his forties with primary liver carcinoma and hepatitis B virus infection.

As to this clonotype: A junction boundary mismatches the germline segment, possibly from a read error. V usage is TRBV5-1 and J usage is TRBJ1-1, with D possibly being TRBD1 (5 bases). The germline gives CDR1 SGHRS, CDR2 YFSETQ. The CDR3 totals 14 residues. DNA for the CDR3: TGCGCCTGCAGGGCTGGGACGCAAGGGACTGAAGCTTTCTTT. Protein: CACRAGTQGTEAFF.

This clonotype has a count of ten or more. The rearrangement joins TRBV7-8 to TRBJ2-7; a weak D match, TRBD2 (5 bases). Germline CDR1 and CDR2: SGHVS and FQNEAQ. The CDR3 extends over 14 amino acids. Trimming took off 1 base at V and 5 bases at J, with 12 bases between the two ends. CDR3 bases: TGTGCCAGCAGCTTAGGTGTGGGAGTCAACGAGCAGTACTTC. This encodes CASSLGVGVNEQYF.

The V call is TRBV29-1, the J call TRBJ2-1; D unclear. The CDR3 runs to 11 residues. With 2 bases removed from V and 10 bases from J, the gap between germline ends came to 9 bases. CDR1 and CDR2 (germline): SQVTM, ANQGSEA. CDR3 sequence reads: CSVERVREQFF. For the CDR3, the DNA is TGCAGCGTTGAAAGGGTGCGCGAGCAGTTCTTC.

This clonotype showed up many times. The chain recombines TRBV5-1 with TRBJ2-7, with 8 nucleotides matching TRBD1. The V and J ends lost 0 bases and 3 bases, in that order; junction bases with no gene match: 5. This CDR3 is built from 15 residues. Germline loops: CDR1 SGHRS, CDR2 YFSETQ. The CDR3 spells CASSLDAGGFYEQYF. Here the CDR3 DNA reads TGCGCCAGCAGCTTGGATGCAGGGGGCTTCTACGAGCAGTACTTC.